Shown below are 21 T cell receptor beta chains from a single sample sequenced in a study of regulatory T cells in long-lasting Graves disease (dated by TCRdb to the early 2020s). Interpreted using the paper, the time point label stands for: persistent/refractory GD, antithyroid drugs over 5 years with positive TRAb. For both TCR sequencing and RNA sequencing, RNA was extracted from PBMCs using TRIzol. Library preparation was by multiplex PCR. The reads were generated on an Illumina HiSeq 4000. TCR beta libraries were built with iRepertoire HTBI primers and Arm-PCR amplification of CDR3 regions. The public reads were run again by TCRdb, first through fastp at Q25 and then through MiXCR, and only productive beta chains were kept. Each CDR3 protein gets just one entry, which takes the most common genes and DNA from the rows behind it. The sample table lists 700,000 or so distinct CDR3 sequences, about 30% of them with a count of one. The top ten clones comprise roughly 40% of the sample.

Sample: peripheral blood mononuclear cells (PBMCs), taken when the disease was refractory, from a patient treated with antithyroid drugs. The receptors originated from a female donor with Graves disease.

This clonotype turned up a few times. J is TRBJ1-5 and V is TRBV29-1, with a tentative D call TRBD1 (6 bases). The CDR3 has 14 residues. V was clipped by 5 bases and J by 6 bases, with 17 bases between them. Germline V gene data show CDR1 as SQVTM and CDR2 as ANQGSEA. The CDR3 region has the DNA TGCAGCGTTAAGACAGGCGTTCGGGGTCAGCCCCAGCATTTT. Amino acid sequence: CSVKTGVRGQPQHF.

The gene calls are TRBV6-2 or TRBV6-3 and TRBJ2-3; no firm D call. CDR1 and CDR2 from the germline V gene are MNHEY and SVGEGT. This CDR3 is 15 amino acids long. Trimming removed 5 bases from V and 4 bases from J, with 16 bases in between. The CDR3 sequence: CASSEYVQRADTQYF. CDR3 nucleotides: TGTGCCAGCAGTGAATATGTTCAACGCGCAGATACGCAGTATTTT.

At least ten counts were recorded for this clonotype. The chain employs TRBV12-3 or TRBV12-4 and TRBJ1-1; D remains unclear. CDR3 length equals 15 residues. Between the trimmed V and J ends, which lost 6 bases and 0 bases, there was a span of 14 bases. Here the CDR3 DNA reads TGTGCCAGCAGCCAGAGGAGGTTCATGAACACTGAAGCTTTCTTT. This encodes CASSQRRFMNTEAFF.

In its sample, this clonotype was seen many times. One junction end does not reproduce the germline sequence, and a read error may be involved. This rearrangement joins TRBV7-9 to TRBJ1-2, with D uncertain. Germline V lookup: CDR1 SEHNR, CDR2 FQNEAQ (reference sequence). The CDR3 covers 14 residues. The CDR3 DNA is TGCGCCAGCAGCCCCGAGGGCGCTAACTATGGCTACACCTTC. This codes for CASSPEGANYGYTF.

In this sample, this clonotype turned up a few times. The J gene is TRBJ2-7, the V gene TRBV11-2; D gene unclear. CDR1 and CDR2 from the germline V gene are SGHAT and FQNNGV. With 4 bases removed from V and 1 base from J, the gap between germline ends came to 14 bases. The CDR3 totals 15 residues. CDR3 protein: CASSSFPARSYEQYF. DNA of the CDR3: TGTGCCAGCAGCTCGTTCCCCGCCCGGTCCTACGAGCAGTACTTC.

This clonotype was picked up a small number of times. The chain recombines TRBV20-1 with TRBJ1-1, with TRBD1 matching over 8 bases. There are 13 residues in the CDR3. CDR1 is DFQATT, CDR2 SNEGSKA, per germline (reference sequence). V trimming: 6 bases; J trimming: 1 base; junction bases outside the gene matches: 4. This CDR3 is CSAPGQENTEAFF. Here the CDR3 DNA reads TGCAGTGCCCCGGGACAGGAGAACACTGAAGCTTTCTTT.

The chain couples TRBV24-1 to TRBJ1-1; D possibly corresponds to TRBD1 (6 bases). This CDR3 comprises 15 residues. The germline V gene encodes CDR1 KGHDR and CDR2 SFDVKD. V lost 3 bases to trimming and J lost 0 bases, with 10 bases between them. CDR3 coding DNA: TGTGCCACCAGTGATAACAGGGCCATGAACACTGAAGCTTTCTTT. Its translation is CATSDNRAMNTEAFF.

The genes are TRBV9 and TRBJ1-2; perhaps TRBD1 as D (6 bases). In germline, CDR1 is SGDLS, CDR2 YYNGEE. This CDR3 is built from 16 residues. Trimming cost V 4 bases and J 8 bases, with 24 bases left between them. CDR3 protein: CASSSGPIRQVRGYTF. The CDR3 DNA is TGTGCCAGCAGCTCCGGACCGATACGACAGGTTAGGGGCTACACCTTC. The full variable domain, with the rest looked up from reference TRBV9 and TRBJ1-2, is DSGVTQTPKHLITATGQRVTLRCSPRSGDLSVYWYQQSLDQGLQFLIQYYNGEERAKGNILERFSAQQFPDLHSELNLSSLELGDSALYFCASSSGPIRQVRGYTFGSGTRLTVV.

This clonotype appeared a few times. The rearrangement joins TRBV12-3 or TRBV12-4 to TRBJ2-2; 8 bases are a match to TRBD1. The ends lost 5 bases at V and 6 bases at J; junction bases unmatched: 11. This CDR3 spans 16 amino acids. In DNA form, the CDR3 reads TGTGCCAGCAGTCCCCCGGGCAGGGGGCGCTCCGGGGAGCTGTTTTTT. Encoded protein: CASSPPGRGRSGELFF.

The gene calls are TRBV20-1 and TRBJ2-5; 7 bases fit TRBD1. V was clipped by 3 bases and J by 0 bases; unmatched bases: 7. CDR3 size: 15 residues. Germline CDR1 DFQATT, CDR2 SNEGSKA (reference sequence). The CDR3 coding sequence is TGCAGTGCTAGTACGGGACAGCTCTACCAAGAGACCCAGTACTTC. As protein: CSASTGQLYQETQYF.

Remarks on this clonotype: Germline and junction disagree at one end, which may indicate a read error. The chain recombines TRBV28 with TRBJ1-1, with a possible D match to TRBD1 (5 bases). Germline loops: CDR1 MDHEN, CDR2 SYDVKM. CDR3 length: 19 residues. The CDR3 coding sequence is TGCGCCAGCAGCCAAGATTTACGGCCGGCCGGGGACCTGAACACTGAAACTTTCTTT. Translating it yields CASSQDLRPAGDLNTETFF.

Only a few counts were recorded for this clonotype. As DNA, the CDR3 is TGTGCCGCCTCTACTACCGGGACTAGATACCAAGAGACCCAGTACTTC. It specifies CAASTTGTRYQETQYF. V is TRBV15 and J is TRBJ2-5; 8 nucleotides agree with TRBD2. CDR3 length: 16 residues. V trimming: 11 bases; J trimming: 0 bases; junction bases outside the gene matches: 14. CDR1 and CDR2 from the germline V gene are LNHNV and YYDKDF (reference sequence).

The chain recombines TRBV12-5 with TRBJ1-4; D not certain. Between the trimmed V and J ends, which lost 1 base and 7 bases, there was a span of 10 bases. The CDR3 is 14 amino acids. Per germline, CDR1 LGHNT and CDR2 FRNRAP. The CDR3 reads CASGLGSGSEKLFF. The CDR3 coding sequence is TGTGCTAGTGGTTTGGGATCAGGAAGTGAAAAACTGTTTTTT.

This clonotype showed up just a few times. The rearrangement links TRBV7-9 to TRBJ1-4; maybe TRBD1 (6 bases). V was clipped by 6 bases and J by 3 bases, with 8 bases between them. Per the germline V gene, CDR1 is SEHNR and CDR2 is FQNEAQ (reference sequence). This CDR3 comprises 13 residues. CDR3 nucleotides: TGTGCCAGCAGACAGGGCGCTAATGAAAAACTGTTTTTT. This codes for CASRQGANEKLFF.

The chain carries TRBV12-3 or TRBV12-4 and TRBJ2-7; TRBD2 is a possible D gene (6 bases). Trimming cost V 3 bases and J 6 bases, with 9 bases left between them. The CDR3 spans 12 residues. The CDR3 sequence is CASSFGGVEQYF. For the CDR3, the DNA is TGTGCCAGCAGTTTTGGCGGGGTCGAGCAGTACTTC.

The chain is built from TRBV20-1 and TRBJ2-7; D possibly corresponds to TRBD1 (6 bases). CDR3 length equals 12 residues. Germline CDR1 reads DFQATT; CDR2 reads SNEGSKA (reference sequence). The V end lost 0 bases, the J end lost 7 bases, and 10 bases lay between the germline ends. The CDR3 sequence is CSARDARGEQYF. CDR3 in DNA: TGCAGTGCTAGAGACGCAAGGGGGGAGCAGTACTTC.

This clonotype has more than one count but fewer than ten. The gene calls are TRBV5-6 and TRBJ2-7, with D tentatively TRBD2 (5 bases). The CDR3 is made up of 14 amino acids. Germline assignment: CDR1 SGHDT and CDR2 YYEEEE. Trimming shortened V by 1 base and J by 2 bases, and 10 bases separated the two germline ends. The chain's CDR3 is CASSLKLGAYEQYF. The CDR3 nucleotides read TGTGCCAGCAGCTTGAAGCTGGGAGCCTACGAGCAGTACTTC.

This clonotype appeared a few times. This chain joins TRBV15 and TRBJ2-7; 11 nucleotides align to TRBD1. Germline CDR1 and CDR2: LNHNV and YYDKDF (reference sequence). The V segment lost 1 base and the J segment 2 bases; nucleotides outside the gene matches: 4. The CDR3 is 16 residues long. This CDR3 reads CATSRGTGGLAYEQYF. CDR3 bases: TGTGCCACCAGCAGAGGGACAGGGGGCTTGGCCTACGAGCAGTACTTC.

The chain links TRBV13 to TRBJ2-7; 8 positions match TRBD1. Germline assignment: CDR1 PRHDT and CDR2 FYEKMQ (reference sequence). V shed 4 bases and J 1 base; nucleotides not matched to a gene: 9. The CDR3 loop spans 16 amino acids. The CDR3 here is CASSSMTGELSYEQYF. Here the CDR3 DNA reads TGTGCCAGCAGCTCCATGACAGGGGAACTTTCCTACGAGCAGTACTTC.

This chain connects TRBV15 to TRBJ1-5; D not resolved. The CDR3 extends over 15 amino acids. Germline V gene sequence: CDR1 LNHNV, CDR2 YYDKDF (reference sequence). V lost 4 bases to trimming and J lost 0 bases, with 10 bases between them. CDR3 region: CATSNRDNSNQPQHF. The CDR3 DNA sequence: TGTGCCACCAGCAACAGAGACAATAGCAATCAGCCCCAGCATTTT.

The sample holds a few counts of this clonotype. J is TRBJ1-2 and V is TRBV11-2; D may be TRBD1 (5 bases). Germline lookup yields CDR1 SGHAT and CDR2 FQNNGV. CDR3 length: 15 amino acids. Trimming took off 6 bases at V and 4 bases at J, with 18 bases between the two ends. CDR3 region: CASRRHRDALYGYTF. CDR3 nucleotide sequence: TGTGCCAGCAGACGACACCGGGACGCACTCTATGGCTACACCTTC.